This T cell receptor beta chain emerged from a study of molecular identifiers for immune sequencing clone quantification. On the study more broadly: Four of five splits of RNA from about 19,000 or 110,000 naive CD8 cells were sequenced in replicates.

TCRdb itself ran the PCR reads through MiXCR, one entry per CDR3 protein. The table records 63,000 or so distinct CDR3 sequences, 15% to 20% of them present only once. Overall study findings and caveats: Under 1% of molecules in naive cells, but over 97% of effector molecules, belonged to clones above 20 RNA copies. Same-barcode identical TCR molecules could make highly expanded clones look smaller than they are.

Many counts were recorded for this clonotype. Its antigen is unknown. The sequenced sample consisted of naive CD8+ T cells from blood, with Jurkat cell RNA spiked in. As for subset: FACS-sorted CD8+CD4-CCR7+CD45RA+ naive T cells. The sequence came from a human donor in good health. Some libraries in this study had Jurkat cell RNA spiked in.

In DNA form, the CDR3 reads TGTGCCAGCAGCAAAGCTCCAGGGCGCTCCTATAATTCACCCCTCCACTTT. Encoded protein: CASSKAPGRSYNSPLHF. The chain carries TRBV21-1 and TRBJ1-6. TRBV21-1 is recorded as a pseudogene. The CDR3 is 17 amino acids.